This TCR beta chain came from a study of tissue T cells after allogeneic stem cell transplantation. Study information: Of the grafts for graft-versus-host disease patients, four were unmodified and three CD34-selected.

TCRdb's copy holds only in-frame clones and misses some; the assay was immunoSEQ multiplex PCR. Of about 3,000 clones in the sample, 62% were seen once. Concerning this clone: Its matching antigen is unknown.

Whole-study findings and limits: Anatomically similar tissues had similar TCR repertoires within each patient. Few T cell clones were shared across patients, but motif clusters showed tissue-specific shared signatures. This small cohort was clinically heterogeneous, and sampling depth was a limitation.

This research-autopsy study prospectively enrolled adult allogeneic hematopoietic cell transplant recipients with steroid-refractory graft-versus-host disease. Germline V gives CDR1 SGHRS, CDR2 YFSETQ. The CDR3 totals 14 residues. The V end lost 2 bases, the J end lost 0 bases, and 8 bases lay between the germline ends. The specimen was ascending colon tissue, collected at autopsy. The chain carries TRBV5-1 and TRBJ1-1; D remains unclear. The sequence was obtained from an older male patient with steroid-refractory graft-versus-host disease after an allogeneic stem cell transplant. Some of the T cells may derive from the graft donor. CDR3 in amino acids: CASSLVSLNTEAFF. CDR3 in DNA: TGCGCCAGCAGCTTAGTCTCCCTGAACACTGAAGCTTTCTTT.